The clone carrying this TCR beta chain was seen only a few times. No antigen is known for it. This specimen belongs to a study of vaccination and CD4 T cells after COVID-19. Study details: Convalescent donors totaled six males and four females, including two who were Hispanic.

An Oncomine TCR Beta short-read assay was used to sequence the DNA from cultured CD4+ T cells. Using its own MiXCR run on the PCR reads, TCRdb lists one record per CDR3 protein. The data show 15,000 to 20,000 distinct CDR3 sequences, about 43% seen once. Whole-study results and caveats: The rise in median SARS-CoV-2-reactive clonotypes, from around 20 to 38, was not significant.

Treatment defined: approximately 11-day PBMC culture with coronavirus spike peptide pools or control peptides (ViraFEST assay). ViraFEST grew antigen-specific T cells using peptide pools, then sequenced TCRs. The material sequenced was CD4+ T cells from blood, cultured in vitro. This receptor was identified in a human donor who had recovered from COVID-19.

The CDR3 loop reads CATSRELVDGTEAFF. Here the CDR3 DNA reads TGTGCCACCAGCAGAGAACTGGTCGACGGGACTGAAGCTTTCTTT. The rearrangement joins TRBV15 to TRBJ1-1, with D unresolved. The germline CDR1 and CDR2 sequences are LNHNV and YYDKDF (reference sequence). The CDR3 spans 15 residues. V lost 0 bases and J 5 bases, leaving 13 bases between the germline ends.